This is a list of T cell receptor beta chains from one sample in a study of blood T cell repertoires in COVID-19. The method was immunoSEQ multiplex PCR; TCRdb's version includes in-frame clones alone and lacks a portion of them. The sample shows approximately 80,000 clones, 88% of them seen only once. Sequenced input: peripheral blood. The receptors come from a human donor in a cohort sampled during active COVID-19. CDR3s include the opening cysteine and the closing phenylalanine or tryptophan. A D gene is named only where the DNA matches it firmly. Clone size is not always given. Where it is, it says once, few, many or a class for expanded clones.

clone_size d_call cdr3_length j_call v_call cdr3_aa cdr3_nt
. . 12 TRBJ2-1 TRBV19 CASSREVNEQFF TGTGCCAGTAGCAGGGAGGTCAATGAGCAGTTCTTC
. . 15 TRBJ2-2 TRBV7-3 CASSLTGPDTGELFF TGTGCCAGCAGCCTCACAGGGCCTGACACCGGGGAGCTGTTTTTT
. . 17 TRBJ1-5 TRBV28 CASTTTGQGGGNQPQHF TGTGCCAGCACTACTACCGGCCAGGGTGGAGGCAATCAGCCCCAGCATTTT
once TRBD2 13 TRBJ2-7 TRBV11-2 CASSPKFGEGQYF TGTGCCAGCAGCCCGAAGTTTGGGGAGGGGCAGTACTTC
. . 14 TRBJ2-1 TRBV15 CATSSPTRSNEQFF TGTGCCACCAGCAGCCCAACCCGGAGCAATGAGCAGTTCTTC
. . 14 TRBJ2-5 TRBV24-1 CATSDSTGWETQYF TGTGCCACCAGTGACTCGACGGGTTGGGAGACCCAGTACTTC
few . 16 TRBJ1-2 TRBV4-1 CASSQAGNKVAYGYTF TGCGCCAGCAGCCAAGCAGGGAACAAAGTGGCCTATGGCTACACCTTC
. . 14 TRBJ2-1 TRBV5-1 CASSLVGTYNEQFF TGCGCCAGCAGCTTGGTCGGTACCTACAATGAGCAGTTCTTC
once TRBD2 17 TRBJ2-5 TRBV3-1/TRBV3-2 CASSQDLSGRVEETQYF TGTGCCAGCAGCCAAGACCTTAGCGGGAGGGTAGAAGAGACCCAGTACTTC
. TRBD1 15 TRBJ2-5 TRBV7-7 CASSSRWTGEETQYF TGTGCTAGCAGCTCCCGGTGGACAGGGGAAGAGACCCAGTACTTC
. TRBD2 15 TRBJ2-5 TRBV5-4 CASSLQRESQETQYF TGTGCCAGCAGCTTGCAGCGGGAGTCACAAGAGACCCAGTACTTC
. TRBD1 15 TRBJ1-2 TRBV19 CASSIRVTGAYGYTF TGTGCCAGTAGTATACGGGTCACAGGGGCCTATGGCTACACCTTC
once . 15 TRBJ1-6 TRBV6-6 CASSYDSVFDSPLHF TGTGCCAGCAGTTACGATTCAGTGTTTGATTCACCCCTCCACTTT
. TRBD2 13 TRBJ2-5 TRBV30 CAWSTGGPETQYF TGTGCCTGGAGTACGGGGGGGCCAGAGACCCAGTACTTC
. TRBD2 15 TRBJ2-2 TRBV28 CASTPSPGGTGELFF TGTGCCAGCACCCCTTCCCCGGGAGGGACCGGGGAGCTGTTTTTT
. TRBD1 15 TRBJ2-7 TRBV5-1 CASSHGDRARYEQYF TGCGCCAGCAGCCATGGCGACAGGGCCCGGTACGAGCAGTACTTC
. . 14 TRBJ2-3 TRBV5-1 CASSPGLSTDTQYF TGCGCCAGCAGCCCGGGACTGAGCACAGATACGCAGTATTTT
. TRBD1 13 TRBJ1-5 TRBV10-2 CASSDRGRQPQHF TGCGCCAGCAGCGACAGGGGGAGGCAGCCCCAGCATTTT
. TRBD2 14 TRBJ2-3 TRBV2 CASNSGLATDTQYF TGTGCCAGCAATTCGGGACTAGCGACAGATACGCAGTATTTT
. . 12 TRBJ2-2 TRBV27 CASSLMRGELFF TGTGCCAGCAGTTTAATGCGCGGGGAGCTGTTTTTT
. TRBD2 18 TRBJ2-7 TRBV3-1/TRBV3-2 CASSQDLTRLAVKYEQYF TGTGCCAGCAGCCAAGATTTGACCCGACTAGCGGTTAAATACGAGCAGTACTTC
. . 14 TRBJ1-2 TRBV2 CASKSPFANYGYTF TGTGCCAGCAAATCCCCTTTTGCTAACTATGGCTACACCTTC
many TRBD2 16 TRBJ2-7 TRBV15 CATSREAGGGTYEQYF TGTGCCACCAGCAGAGAGGCGGGAGGGGGAACCTACGAGCAGTACTTC
. TRBD1 14 TRBJ1-4 TRBV7-2 CASSVGRGNEKLFF TGTGCCAGCAGTGTCGGCAGGGGGAATGAAAAACTGTTTTTT
. . 14 TRBJ2-7 TRBV27 CASSLRGTLSEQYF TGTGCCAGCAGTTTAAGGGGTACGCTTTCCGAGCAGTACTTC
once TRBD2 15 TRBJ2-7 TRBV11-3 CASSPEGTSGYEQYF TGTGCCAGCAGCCCAGAAGGGACTAGCGGGTACGAGCAGTACTTC
once TRBD2 15 TRBJ2-7 TRBV6-2/TRBV6-3 CASSSPGLSHYEQYF TGTGCCAGCAGTTCTCCGGGACTATCACACTACGAGCAGTACTTC
. TRBD1 15 TRBJ2-5 TRBV19 CASSMLQQGQETQYF TGTGCCAGTAGTATGCTGCAACAGGGGCAAGAGACCCAGTACTTC
. TRBD1 17 TRBJ1-4 TRBV11-3 CASSLGTGSATNEKLFF TGTGCCAGCAGCTTGGGGACAGGATCTGCAACTAATGAAAAACTGTTTTTT
. . 12 TRBJ2-1 TRBV19 CASSIEGLEQFF TGTGCCAGTAGTATAGAGGGACTGGAGCAGTTCTTC
. . 14 TRBJ1-2 TRBV12-1 CASRGVTSLHGYTF TGTGCCAGCAGGGGAGTTACGAGCTTGCATGGCTACACCTTC
. . 17 TRBJ1-2 TRBV10-3 CAISESTLALPRYGYTF TGTGCCATCAGTGAGTCGACTCTGGCGCTGCCTCGCTATGGCTACACCTTC
few TRBD1 16 TRBJ2-4 TRBV5-6 CASSLEDRAAKNIQYF TGTGCCAGCAGCTTGGAGGACAGGGCGGCCAAAAACATTCAGTACTTC
. TRBD2 17 TRBJ2-1 TRBV5-6 CASSLAAGEVSYNEQFF TGTGCCAGCAGCTTGGCGGCGGGGGAGGTTTCCTACAATGAGCAGTTCTTC
. TRBD2 16 TRBJ2-3 TRBV19 CASRLAGGTSTDTQYF TGTGCCAGTAGACTAGCGGGGGGAACTAGCACAGATACGCAGTATTTT
. . 13 TRBJ1-1 TRBV12-3/TRBV12-4 CASSFRVNTEAFF TGTGCCAGCAGTTTTCGGGTGAACACTGAAGCTTTCTTT
. TRBD2 16 TRBJ2-5 TRBV6-1 CASSDGGLAFLETQYF TGTGCCAGCAGTGATGGCGGACTAGCATTTTTGGAGACCCAGTACTTC